This T cell receptor beta chain was found in a study of PD-1 blockade in classical Hodgkin lymphoma. The data were produced by immunoSEQ multiplex PCR, yet TCRdb's version contains in-frame clones alone and is incomplete. Among around 13,000 clones listed, 65% to 85% were seen once. In every patient, relapse followed autologous stem cell transplantation, while exposure to brentuximab vedotin differed. V was trimmed by 3 bases and J by 2 bases, leaving 8 bases between them. The germline V gene encodes CDR1 LNHNV and CDR2 YYDKDF (reference sequence). CDR3 size: 14 residues. The clonotype was recovered from a human donor with classical Hodgkin lymphoma. The source was peripheral blood mononuclear cells (PBMCs), collected at baseline. The V and J genes are TRBV15 and TRBJ2-1; D ambiguous. The CDR3 is CATSSRDPYNEQFF. The DNA for the CDR3 is TGTGCCACCAGCAGCAGAGACCCCTACAATGAGCAGTTCTTC.